The text below deals with one TCR beta chain. The data originate from a study of blood T cell repertoires in COVID-19. About the research overall: Samples came from the United States, Italy and Spain, spanning acute and convalescent COVID-19. PBMCs, B-cell-depleted T cells, or T cells were the source of the cDNA or gDNA that made up the material.

Original methodology: Estimation of nucleated cell counts was performed using reference gene primer amplification. Profiling relied on immunoSEQ multiplex PCR, and the TCRdb table lists in-frame clones only, not all of them. The V and J calls and clone size come from that table; D and trimming were worked out from the DNA. This table holds 140,000 or so clones, around 84% found once. This CDR3 region has 14 residues. The V segment lost 3 bases and the J segment 7 bases; nucleotides outside the gene matches: 7. Germline V gene sequence: CDR1 GTSNPN, CDR2 SVGIG (reference sequence). The chain carries TRBV30 and TRBJ2-3; 10 bases are shared with TRBD2. Material for sequencing was peripheral blood. The TCR was taken from a human donor in a cohort sampled during active COVID-19. In nucleotides, the CDR3 is TGTGCCTGGAGACTAGCGGGGTCCGACTATACGCAGTATTTT. Translation gives CAWRLAGSDYTQYF.